The 21 T cell receptor beta chains listed next were all sequenced from one sample in a study of T cells after posttransplantation cyclophosphamide. Sequencing was performed with immunoSEQ multiplex PCR; in TCRdb, only in-frame clones are kept and a portion is missing. The sample contains 15,000 to 20,000 clones, around 86% of which appear only once. Sampled 1 year posttransplant, controls received myeloablative marrow transplants, methotrexate and a calcineurin inhibitor. This sample comprised PBMCs, obtained after an allogeneic stem cell transplant with a calcineurin inhibitor and methotrexate. The receptors stem from a male patient in his forties or fifties who received an allogeneic stem cell transplant from an unrelated donor, was CMV-positive, and had chronic GVHD only. Some of the T cells may derive from the graft donor.

The rearrangement links TRBV9 to TRBJ2-1; maybe TRBD2 (5 bases). CDR3 size: 15 residues. Germline V CDR1 and CDR2: SGDLS, YYNGEE. Trimming cost V 0 bases and J 3 bases, with 10 bases left between them. The CDR3 region is CASSVGEYVYNEQFF. The CDR3, as DNA: TGTGCCAGCAGCGTAGGGGAGTACGTCTACAATGAGCAGTTCTTC.

V is TRBV19 and J is TRBJ2-1, with 9 bases lining up with TRBD1. This CDR3 region has 15 residues. Trimming took 3 bases from V and 9 from J; bases not matched to a gene: 9. Per germline, CDR1 LNHDA and CDR2 SQIVND (reference sequence). As DNA, the CDR3 is TGTGCCAGTAGTATCGGTTTGGGACAGGGTGGTGAGCAGTTCTTC. The encoded protein is CASSIGLGQGGEQFF.

This chain connects TRBV12-2 to TRBJ1-1. TRBV12-2 is designated a pseudogene. The CDR3 length is 15 residues. Written as DNA, the CDR3 is TGTGCAAGTCGCCCTAATGTACTCGGCGGCACTGAAGCTTTCTTT. It translates to CASRPNVLGGTEAFF.

CDR3 DNA: TGTGCCAGCAGTCCCGCGGTGATCTCCTACAATGAGCAGTTCTTC. Amino acid sequence: CASSPAVISYNEQFF. The genes are TRBV28 and TRBJ2-1; D remains unclear. The germline gives CDR1 MDHEN, CDR2 SYDVKM. This CDR3 has 15 residues. The V end lost 5 bases, the J end lost 0 bases, and 11 bases lay between the germline ends.

The rearrangement links TRBV7-2 to TRBJ2-1; 8 bases map to TRBD2. Germline assignment: CDR1 SGHTA and CDR2 FQGNSA. This CDR3 contains 18 residues. Trimming at V came to 2 bases and at J to 3 bases, leaving 12 bases not matched to a gene. CDR3 in amino acids: CASSLTTGTSSVYNEQFF. CDR3 nucleotide sequence: TGTGCCAGCAGCTTAACAACCGGGACTAGTTCTGTCTACAATGAGCAGTTCTTC. The full variable domain, rest sourced from reference TRBV7-2 and TRBJ2-1, is GAGVSQSPSNKVTEKGKDVELRCDPISGHTALYWYRQSLGQGLEFLIYFQGNSAPDKSGLPSDRFSAERTGGSVSTLTIQRTQQEDSAVYLCASSLTTGTSSVYNEQFFGPGTRLTVL.

This chain joins TRBV11-3 and TRBJ2-3; no firm D call. The germline gives CDR1 SGHNT, CDR2 YENEEA. CDR3 length: 13 amino acids. V lost 4 bases to trimming and J lost 6 bases, with 11 bases between them. Here the CDR3 reads CASSSLSIDTQYF. CDR3 nucleotide sequence: TGTGCCAGCAGCTCGCTCTCTATTGATACGCAGTATTTT.

This rearrangement joins TRBV18 to TRBJ2-2, with a weak D call TRBD1 (6 bases). The V end lost 3 bases, the J end lost 5 bases, and 7 bases lay between the germline ends. The germline V gene has CDR1 KGHSH and CDR2 LQKENI. The CDR3 runs 13 residues. The CDR3: CASSPRGTGELFF. The CDR3 DNA reads as TGTGCCAGCTCACCCAGGGGTACCGGGGAGCTGTTTTTT.

This chain links TRBV7-9 with TRBJ2-3, with TRBD2 matching over 11 bases. Germline lookup yields CDR1 SEHNR and CDR2 FQNEAQ (reference sequence). The CDR3 spans 16 residues. Trimming removed 4 bases from V and 1 base from J; junction bases left unmatched: 4. The CDR3 DNA follows: TGTGCCAGCAGCTCCCTAGCGGGGGGACGCACAGATACGCAGTATTTT. Translating gives CASSSLAGGRTDTQYF.

The J gene is TRBJ2-1, the V gene TRBV19; D unclear. The CDR3 consists of 13 residues. Trimming left V 3 bases short and J 6 bases short, with 9 bases between. The germline gives CDR1 LNHDA, CDR2 SQIVND (reference sequence). This CDR3 is CASSMNGPNEQFF. Written as DNA, the CDR3 is TGTGCCAGTAGTATGAATGGCCCCAATGAGCAGTTCTTC.

This chain joins TRBV5-1 and TRBJ2-1, with 10 bases aligning to TRBD1. CDR1 SGHRS and CDR2 YFSETQ come from the germline V gene. Trimming took 4 bases from V and 3 from J; bases not matched to a gene: 7. The CDR3 runs 16 residues. This chain's CDR3 is CASSPETGGFYNEQFF. The DNA for the CDR3 is TGCGCCAGCAGCCCCGAGACAGGGGGCTTCTACAATGAGCAGTTCTTC.

This rearrangement joins TRBV2 to TRBJ2-1; 8 bases align to TRBD2. Germline V CDR1 and CDR2: SNHLY, FYNNEI. The CDR3 spans 16 residues. Losses at the gene ends were 8 bases for V and 9 bases for J; bases not matched to a gene: 18. CDR3 sequence (DNA): TGTGCCAGCTTGACCCGTAAAGGACGGGGGGGTGGTGAGCAGTTCTTC. This translates into CASLTRKGRGGGEQFF.

J is TRBJ2-1 and V is TRBV9, with TRBD1 matching 8 bases. Germline V CDR1 and CDR2: SGDLS, YYNGEE. Trimming cost V 0 bases and J 6 bases; bases outside gene matches: 5. The CDR3 spans 15 residues. The CDR3 spells CASSVEQGVANEQFF. As DNA, the CDR3 is TGTGCCAGCAGCGTAGAACAGGGGGTGGCCAATGAGCAGTTCTTC.

This chain joins TRBV11-3 and TRBJ2-5; TRBD2 matches 10 bases. Germline CDR1 reads SGHNT; CDR2 reads YENEEA. The CDR3 has 16 amino acids. The J segment lost 2 bases and the V segment lost 5 bases, leaving 8 bases of the junction unmatched. DNA of the CDR3: TGTGCCAGCAGCCCTCTAGCGGGAGATATGCAAGAGACCCAGTACTTC. Translated: CASSPLAGDMQETQYF. The variable domain in full, completed from reference TRBV11-3 and TRBJ2-5, reads EAGVVQSPRYKIIEKKQPVAFWCNPISGHNTLYWYLQNLGQGPELLIRYENEEAVDDSQLPKDRFSAERLKGVDSTLKIQPAELGDSAVYLCASSPLAGDMQETQYFGPGTRLLVL.

V usage is TRBV7-9 and J usage is TRBJ1-4, with D hard to call. Germline V gene data show CDR1 as SEHNR and CDR2 as FQNEAQ (reference sequence). The CDR3 consists of 17 residues. Trimming cost V 5 bases and J 6 bases, with 22 bases left between them. This CDR3 is CASSLINQARSDEKLFF. In DNA form, the CDR3 reads TGTGCCAGCAGCCTCATAAACCAAGCCCGGAGCGATGAAAAACTGTTTTTT.

This chain's CDR3 is CASSLEPGYNSPLHF. In nucleotides, the CDR3 is TGTGCCAGCAGCTTAGAGCCAGGGTATAATTCACCCCTCCACTTT. The genes are TRBV7-2 and TRBJ1-6, with a tentative D call TRBD1 (5 bases). The CDR3 is 15 amino acids. CDR1 SGHTA and CDR2 FQGNSA come from the germline V gene. The V end lost 1 base, the J end lost 4 bases, and 8 bases lay between the germline ends.

This sequence joins TRBV9 and TRBJ1-1, with D possibly matching TRBD1 (6 bases). The V and J ends lost 0 bases and 4 bases respectively, with 13 bases between them. The germline V gene has CDR1 SGDLS and CDR2 YYNGEE. The CDR3 is made up of 15 amino acids. The CDR3, as DNA: TGTGCCAGCAGCGTAGTGGGGACATCTCCCACTGAAGCTTTCTTT. Encoded protein: CASSVVGTSPTEAFF.

The chain combines TRBV6-6 with TRBJ1-2; the D gene is possibly TRBD1 (6 bases). The germline V gene encodes CDR1 MNHNY and CDR2 SVGAGI (reference sequence). This CDR3 is 14 amino acids long. V lost 0 bases and J 4 bases, leaving 9 bases between the germline ends. The CDR3 nucleotides read TGTGCCAGCAGTTACTCACAGGGCTCCTATGGCTACACCTTC. This sequence encodes CASSYSQGSYGYTF.

The chain employs TRBV7-6 and TRBJ2-1; D gene unclear. The CDR3 is 16 residues long. Trimming took off 2 bases at V and 0 bases at J, with 11 bases between the two ends. Germline-derived CDR1 and CDR2 are SGHVS and FNYEAQ. CDR3 DNA: TGTGCCAGCAGCTTAATAACTGTTAGCTCCTACAATGAGCAGTTCTTC. Its protein product is CASSLITVSSYNEQFF.

V usage is TRBV6-5 and J usage is TRBJ2-7; TRBD1 matches at 9 bases. Looked up from germline, CDR1 is MNHEY and CDR2 is SVGAGI. This CDR3 spans 15 amino acids. The J segment lost 6 bases and the V segment lost 0 bases, leaving 6 bases of the junction unmatched. The CDR3 loop reads CASSYSATGGGEQYF. The DNA for the CDR3 is TGTGCCAGCAGTTACTCGGCGACAGGGGGAGGCGAGCAGTACTTC.

This rearrangement joins TRBV10-1 to TRBJ2-2, with TRBD2 identical over 8 bases. This CDR3 is 15 amino acids long. Trimming cost V 3 bases and J 6 bases; bases outside gene matches: 6. CDR1 WNHNN and CDR2 SYGVQD come from the germline V gene (reference sequence). The CDR3 reads CASSELPGGPGELFF. DNA for the CDR3: TGCGCCAGCAGTGAACTGCCGGGGGGGCCCGGGGAGCTGTTTTTT.

Only a few counts were recorded for this clone. DNA of the CDR3: TGTGCCATTCTCTACAGGGAAGGGGAAAAACTGTTTTTT. This encodes CAILYREGEKLFF. The chain employs TRBV2 and TRBJ1-4, with D possibly matching TRBD1 (6 bases). CDR3 size: 13 residues. Trimming stripped 10 bases from V and 8 bases from J, with 17 bases between. Germline values: CDR1 SNHLY, CDR2 FYNNEI.